The rows below give T cell receptor beta chains drawn from one sample of a study of blood T cells in healthy people across ages. MiXCR, applied by TCRdb to the 5' RACE reads, yields one record per CDR3 protein. The sample carries fewer than 750,000 distinct CDR3 sequences, under 55% recorded once. Source material: blood. These receptors were taken from a man older than 75 in good health. Each CDR3 is given with its conserved first and last residue. D genes are given only for firm matches. Not all rows give a size; the values are once, few, many and, for expanded clones, a class.

V gene	J gene	D gene	clone size	CDR3 DNA	CDR3 protein
TRBV28	TRBJ2-7	.	few	TGTGCCAGCAACAACCCCTCCGGGGCAGAGTTCTACGAGCAGTACTTC	CASNNPSGAEFYEQYF
TRBV4-2	TRBJ2-3	.	.	TGTGCCAGCAGCCAACTACAGGGTGAGGATACGCAGTATTTT	CASSQLQGEDTQYF
TRBV29-1	TRBJ2-1	TRBD1	few	TGCAGCGTTGGAGACAGGGTAAACAATGAGCAGTTCTTC	CSVGDRVNNEQFF
TRBV12-3/TRBV12-4	TRBJ2-6	.	few	TGTGCCAGCAGTCTCGGGACTGCCAGGGCCAACGTCCTGACTTTC	CASSLGTARANVLTF
TRBV7-2	TRBJ2-6	.	.	TGTGCCAGCAGCCCGACCTGGACTGGGGCCAACGTCCTGACTTTC	CASSPTWTGANVLTF
TRBV6-6	TRBJ2-1	.	.	TGTGCCACACAGGACCTCTCCTGCAATGAGCAGTTCTTC	CATQDLSCNEQFF
TRBV4-3	TRBJ2-1	.	.	TGCGCCAGCAGCCAAGATAACGGGGCGAGGGCCAACAATGAGCAGTTCTTC	CASSQDNGARANNEQFF
TRBV4-3	TRBJ1-2	.	.	TGCGCCAGCAGTGCAGAGTGGGGACGCGGTAACTATGGCTACACCTTC	CASSAEWGRGNYGYTF
TRBV9	TRBJ2-5	.	.	TGTGCCAGCAGCGGAGGCCTGGGGAGGCGAGGAGAGACCCAGTACTTC	CASSGGLGRRGETQYF
TRBV15	TRBJ2-1	TRBD2	few	TGTGCCACCAGCAGAGGGGGACTAGCGGGGGTGATAGACAATGAGCAGTTCTTC	CATSRGGLAGVIDNEQFF
TRBV18	TRBJ1-2	TRBD1	.	TGTGCCAGCTCCCGACCAGGGGGCGATGGCTACACCTTC	CASSRPGGDGYTF
TRBV29-1	TRBJ2-2	.	few	TGCAGCGTTGTATTGAGTCTCGGCGGGGAGCTGTTTTTT	CSVVLSLGGELFF
TRBV4-1	TRBJ1-5	.	few	TGCGCCAGCAGCCAAGGGTCCGGCAATCAGCCCCAGCATTTT	CASSQGSGNQPQHF
TRBV29-1	TRBJ2-3	.	.	TGCAGCGTTAGACCAGATACGCAGTATTTT	CSVRPDTQYF
TRBV7-2	TRBJ2-1	.	.	TGTGCCAGCAGCTTGAGTAGAGACAATGGGCAGTTCTTC	CASSLSRDNGQFF
TRBV7-2	TRBJ1-5	TRBD1	.	TGTGCCAGCAGCGGGACAGGGTTAAATCAGCCCCAGCATTTT	CASSGTGLNQPQHF
TRBV27	TRBJ2-7	TRBD1	.	TGTGCCAGCAGTTTAGCGACAGGGATGGTCGAGCAGTACTTC	CASSLATGMVEQYF
TRBV5-1	TRBJ2-7	.	.	TGCGCCAGCAAGATGTGGCAGGGGACCAACGAGCAGTACTTC	CASKMWQGTNEQYF
TRBV20-1	TRBJ2-7	.	once	TGCAGTGCTAGAGATCCCCAGGGGTCCTACAATGAGCAGTACTTC	CSARDPQGSYNEQYF
TRBV7-3	TRBJ2-3	.	.	TGTGCCAGCAGCTGGCCCGGAGTTGCAGATACGCAGTATTTT	CASSWPGVADTQYF
TRBV7-2	TRBJ1-6	TRBD1	.	TGTGCCAGCAGCTTCCGCGGGACAGAGAATTCACCCCTCCACTTT	CASSFRGTENSPLHF
TRBV2	TRBJ1-5	.	.	TGTGCCAGCAGCAGGGACGGTAGCAATCAGCCCCAGCATTTT	CASSRDGSNQPQHF
TRBV6-5	TRBJ2-7	TRBD2	many	TGTGCCAGCAGAATTTATAGCGGGAGGGCCCTCGAGCAGTACTTC	CASRIYSGRALEQYF
TRBV7-9	TRBJ1-2	.	.	TGTGCCAGCAGCTTAGTGGACCTCGGCTACACCTTC	CASSLVDLGYTF
TRBV7-2	TRBJ2-3	.	.	TGTGCCAGCAGCTTAGGACAGATTGGGGGCACAGATACGCAGTATTTT	CASSLGQIGGTDTQYF
TRBV29-1	TRBJ2-1	.	.	TGCAGCGTTGAAGACAGGGACCCCTACAATGAGCAGTTCTTC	CSVEDRDPYNEQFF
TRBV9	TRBJ2-1	.	once	TGTGCCAGCAGCGTAGCTGGCCACAATGAGCAGTTCTTC	CASSVAGHNEQFF
TRBV7-2	TRBJ2-6	.	many	TGTGCCAGCACTCATAAAAGGGGGGCCTTATCCTCTGGGGCCAACGTCCTGACTTTC	CASTHKRGALSSGANVLTF
TRBV9	TRBJ2-7	.	few	TGTGCCAGCAGCGTAGGGGCAGGGTCTCCCTACGAGCAGTACTTC	CASSVGAGSPYEQYF
TRBV2	TRBJ1-4	.	.	TGTGCCAGCACCCCGAATAATGAAAAGCTGTTTTTT	CASTPNNEKLFF
TRBV20-1	TRBJ2-3	.	.	TGCAGTGCCAGGCCCCTAGTGGGAGAGTCTTACACAGATACGCAGTATTTT	CSARPLVGESYTDTQYF
TRBV4-3	TRBJ2-3	.	few	TGCGCCAGCAGCCTTCTGGGGGGTCTAGATACGCAGTATTTT	CASSLLGGLDTQYF
TRBV29-1	TRBJ1-5	.	.	TGCAGCGTCATAGGGGACACCTCTAGCAATCAGCCCCAGCATTTT	CSVIGDTSSNQPQHF
TRBV9	TRBJ2-7	TRBD2	.	TGTGCCAGCGGCGGACTAGCGGGAGTGTACGAGCAGTACTTC	CASGGLAGVYEQYF
TRBV29-1	TRBJ2-3	TRBD2	few	TGCAGCGTTGACGAGCGGGGCCCAGATACGCAGTATTTT	CSVDERGPDTQYF
TRBV29-1	TRBJ2-2	.	.	TGCAGCGTTGAGTACGGGGGGCAGGGCACCGGGGAGCTGTTTTTT	CSVEYGGQGTGELFF
TRBV9	TRBJ2-7	TRBD1	.	TGTGCCAGCAGCCCTTGGGACAGGGATTACGAGCAGTACTTC	CASSPWDRDYEQYF
TRBV5-1	TRBJ2-3	TRBD2	few	TGCGCCAGCAGCTTGGAAGGACTAGCGGGTTTAGATACGCAGTATTTT	CASSLEGLAGLDTQYF
TRBV29-1	TRBJ1-2	.	few	TGCAGCGTTGAAGATCCCGGGAAGCGGGGCTACACCTTC	CSVEDPGKRGYTF
TRBV11-2	TRBJ2-1	.	.	TGTGCCAGCAGCTCCCTCTCCGAGTCCGAGCAGTTCTTC	CASSSLSESEQFF
TRBV3-1	TRBJ2-3	TRBD2	.	TGTGCCAGCAGCCAAGAAGCGGGAGGCGTCCCAGATACGCAGTATTTT	CASSQEAGGVPDTQYF
TRBV7-2	TRBJ1-6	.	.	TGTGCCAGCAGCCTTCCTATTAATTCACCCCTCCACTTT	CASSLPINSPLHF
TRBV29-1	TRBJ2-5	.	few	TGCAGCGTTCTATGGGCGGGGAGTCAAGAGACCCAGTACTTC	CSVLWAGSQETQYF
TRBV20-1	TRBJ2-7	TRBD2	.	TGCAGCCCTGGGGGGGAGAGCAACGAGCAGTACTTC	CSPGGESNEQYF
TRBV5-1	TRBJ2-7	TRBD2	.	TGCGCCAGCAGCGACCCTAGCGGGAGCTACGAGCAGTACTTC	CASSDPSGSYEQYF
TRBV7-9	TRBJ2-2	TRBD1	.	TGTGCCAGCAGCAGAACAGGGGCCTGGACCGGGGAGCTGTTTTTT	CASSRTGAWTGELFF
TRBV7-2	TRBJ1-6	.	few	TGTGCCAGCAGCTTATCTCCGACCCGAGGTTATAATTCACCCCTCCACTTT	CASSLSPTRGYNSPLHF
TRBV10-3	TRBJ2-7	.	many	TGTGCCATCAGTGTGTTAGGAGTCTTCGAGCAGTACTTC	CAISVLGVFEQYF
TRBV18	TRBJ2-6	.	few	TGTGCCAGCTCACCTACCGGGACGGCTCGAAGCTCTGGGGCCAACGTCCTGACTTTC	CASSPTGTARSSGANVLTF
TRBV6-6	TRBJ2-6	TRBD1	.	TGTGCCAGCAGTCACGGACAGGCCAACTCTGGGGCCAACGTCCTGACTTTC	CASSHGQANSGANVLTF